The T cell receptor beta chain under discussion was sequenced for a study of neoadjuvant anti-PD-1 for oral cavity cancer. Assay: immunoSEQ multiplex PCR; the TCRdb copy retains only in-frame clones and omits some. The table has about 16,000 clones, about 72% seen once. Comment on this clone: Its antigen remains unknown.

Notes on the study in general: Treg/Th17 ratio rose with pretreatment blood and fell with post-treatment tumor TCRbeta clonality.

Material: PBMCs, obtained before nivolumab (anti-PD-1) treatment. The sequence derives from a person aged 35-80 years with oral cavity squamous cell carcinoma.

Here the CDR3 reads CASGPTLGVRSNTGELFF. For the CDR3, the DNA is TGTGCCAGCGGACCCACTTTAGGGGTTAGATCGAACACCGGGGAGCTGTTTTTT. The chain joins TRBV25-1 to TRBJ2-2; D might be TRBD1 (5 bases). CDR3 size: 18 residues. Trimming took off 8 bases at V and 0 bases at J, with 22 bases between the two ends. Germline V gives CDR1 MGHDK, CDR2 SYGVNS.